The 22 T cell receptor beta chains below all came from one sample that was sequenced in a study of blood T cell repertoires in COVID-19. Some clones are missing from TCRdb's copy, which holds only in-frame ones; the method was immunoSEQ multiplex PCR. The profile shows around 300,000 clones, just under 85% of them singletons. The sample was peripheral blood. The receptors were sampled from a woman in her 50s with active or convalescent COVID-19.

V and J are TRBV11-2 and TRBJ2-2, with TRBD2 matching 9 bases. The CDR3 is 18 residues long. J gave up 4 bases and V 2 bases, and 11 bases lay outside the gene matches. CDR1 is SGHAT, CDR2 FQNNGV, per germline. The CDR3 is CASSLISSGRAGTGELFF. In DNA form, the CDR3 reads TGTGCCAGCAGCTTAATTAGTAGCGGGAGAGCAGGCACCGGGGAGCTGTTTTTT.

This clone was recorded only once. The chain links TRBV19 to TRBJ1-5; D is perhaps TRBD1 (5 bases). The CDR3 is 14 residues long. CDR1 LNHDA and CDR2 SQIVND come from the germline V gene (reference sequence). Trimming pared 3 bases from V and 3 bases from J, leaving 9 bases between. CDR3 nucleotide sequence: TGTGCCAGTAGTATTTTGGACACCAATCAGCCCCAGCATTTT. Its translation is CASSILDTNQPQHF.

The V gene is TRBV28, the J gene TRBJ2-7, with TRBD2 as a possible D gene (6 bases). V lost 7 bases, J lost 2 bases, and 18 bases lay in between. This CDR3 comprises 15 residues. Germline CDR1 and CDR2: MDHEN and SYDVKM. The CDR3 bases are TGTGCCAGCATGTTGCGGGATGATCTCCCCTACGAGCAGTACTTC. This sequence encodes CASMLRDDLPYEQYF.

This clone was observed many times. This chain connects TRBV6-1 to TRBJ1-3; D is ambiguous. V was pared by 0 bases and J by 3 bases, with 6 bases between. CDR1 MNHNS and CDR2 SASEGT come from the germline V gene. This CDR3 contains 14 residues. The CDR3 sequence is CASSEAHFGNTIYF. For the CDR3, the DNA is TGTGCCAGCAGTGAAGCCCACTTTGGAAACACCATATATTTT.

V is TRBV28 and J is TRBJ2-7; the D gene is possibly TRBD1 (6 bases). Germline assignment: CDR1 MDHEN and CDR2 SYDVKM. The length of the CDR3 is 12 residues. The V gene lost 6 bases and the J gene lost 3 bases, with 9 bases spanning the gap. Here the CDR3 reads CASREQGYEQYF. For the CDR3, the DNA is TGTGCCAGCAGAGAACAGGGCTACGAGCAGTACTTC. Full variable domain (missing parts from reference TRBV28 and TRBJ2-7): DVKVTQSSRYLVKRTGEKVFLECVQDMDHENMFWYRQDPGLGLRLIYFSYDVKMKEKGDIPEGYSVSREKKERFSLILESASTNQTSMYLCASREQGYEQYFGPGTRLTVT.

The gene calls are TRBV29-1 and TRBJ2-1; D is perhaps TRBD2 (6 bases). This CDR3 is built from 13 residues. Germline V gene sequence: CDR1 SQVTM, CDR2 ANQGSEA. The CDR3 reads CRLKLASYNEQFF. The CDR3, as DNA: TGCAGATTAAAGCTAGCGTCCTACAATGAGCAGTTCTTC.

The CDR3 DNA sequence: TGTGCCAGCAGCCAACGGGGACAGCAATATGGCTACACCTTC. Protein: CASSQRGQQYGYTF. V and J are TRBV3-1 (or the pseudogene TRBV3-2) and TRBJ1-2; 7 nucleotides line up with TRBD1. The CDR3 contains 14 residues. The V gene's germline CDR1 is LGHDT and CDR2 YNNKEL (reference sequence). V trimming: 2 bases; J trimming: 5 bases; junction bases outside the gene matches: 5.

This chain links TRBV18 with TRBJ2-3; tentative D call: TRBD2 (5 bases). CDR1 and CDR2 (germline): KGHSH, LQKENI. The CDR3 extends over 13 amino acids. The ends were cut back, 4 bases at V and 3 bases at J, with 8 bases in the middle. CDR3 loop: CASSQSGTDTQYF. CDR3 in DNA: TGTGCCAGCTCACAAAGCGGTACAGATACGCAGTATTTT.

This clone was seen more than once but under ten times. This chain uses TRBV19 with TRBJ2-3; perhaps TRBD2 as D (5 bases). The CDR3 covers 14 residues. Germline lookup yields CDR1 LNHDA and CDR2 SQIVND (reference sequence). The germline V and J ends were trimmed by 5 bases and 2 bases, with 11 bases remaining between them. The CDR3 DNA sequence: TGTGCCAGTAGTCCCGGACTCTTCACAGATACGCAGTATTTT. Translated, it gives CASSPGLFTDTQYF.

As regards this clone: Germline is not matched at one junction end, which may reflect a read error. The chain combines TRBV7-7 with TRBJ2-2; D is possibly TRBD2 (5 bases). The CDR3 covers 13 residues. Germline V lookup: CDR1 SSHAT, CDR2 FNYEAQ (reference sequence). The CDR3 region has the DNA TGTGCTAGCAGCCCACCCGAGGGCGGGGAGCTGTTTTTT. Protein sequence: CASSPPEGGELFF. Supplemented by reference TRBV7-7 and TRBJ2-2, the full variable domain reads GAGVSQSPRYKVTKRGQDVTLRCDPISSHATLYWYQQALGQGPEFLTYFNYEAQPDKSGLPSDRFSAERPEGSISTLTIQRTEQRDSAMYRCASSPPEGGELFFGEGSRLTVL.

The chain recombines TRBV3-1 (or the pseudogene TRBV3-2) with TRBJ2-5; the D gene is possibly TRBD1 (6 bases). The CDR3 runs to 14 residues. With 5 bases removed from V and 2 bases from J, the gap between germline ends came to 12 bases. Per germline, CDR1 LGHDT and CDR2 YNNKEL (reference sequence). This CDR3 is CASSERGRQETQYF. DNA of the CDR3: TGTGCCAGCAGCGAAAGGGGGAGACAAGAGACCCAGTACTTC.

This clone appeared a few times. V and J are TRBV21-1 and TRBJ1-6; the table's D call, TRBD1, has no DNA check behind it. TRBV21-1 is marked as a pseudogene. This CDR3 comprises 10 residues. The CDR3 DNA sequence: TGTGCCAGCACTGGACAGCTACTCCACTTT. Its translation: CASTGQLLHF.

The chain recombines TRBV24-1 with TRBJ2-5, with 7 nucleotides matching TRBD2. The CDR3 spans 15 residues. Germline CDR1 is KGHDR and CDR2 is SFDVKD. The ends lost 0 bases at V and 4 bases at J; junction bases unmatched: 4. CDR3 protein: CATSDLGVAGETQYF. CDR3 DNA: TGTGCCACCAGTGATTTGGGGGTAGCGGGAGAGACCCAGTACTTC.

V gene TRBV9 combines with J gene TRBJ2-1; D gene uncertain. The CDR3 sequence is 15 residues long. V lost 4 bases, J lost 0 bases, and 11 bases lay in between. The germline V gene has CDR1 SGDLS and CDR2 YYNGEE. The CDR3 sequence: CASSPNLISYNEQFF. CDR3 nucleotides: TGTGCCAGCAGCCCAAACCTAATCTCCTACAATGAGCAGTTCTTC. The full variable domain, in which reference TRBV9 and TRBJ2-1 provide the parts outside the CDR3, is DSGVTQTPKHLITATGQRVTLRCSPRSGDLSVYWYQQSLDQGLQFLIQYYNGEERAKGNILERFSAQQFPDLHSELNLSSLELGDSALYFCASSPNLISYNEQFFGPGTRLTVL.

This clone was detected once. The chain couples TRBV18 to TRBJ2-3, with a possible D match to TRBD2 (5 bases). Between the trimmed V and J ends, which lost 2 bases and 1 base, there was a span of 16 bases. Germline V gene data show CDR1 as KGHSH and CDR2 as LQKENI. CDR3 size: 17 residues. This CDR3 is CASSPLSSSRGTDTQYF. CDR3 sequence (DNA): TGTGCCAGCTCACCATTAAGCAGCTCGAGGGGCACAGATACGCAGTATTTT.

The gene calls are TRBV5-1 and TRBJ1-2; 7 nucleotides match TRBD1. This CDR3 has 14 residues. Germline loops: CDR1 SGHRS, CDR2 YFSETQ. V gave up 2 bases and J gave up 3 bases; unmatched junction bases: 4. The CDR3 reads CASSFYRGDYGYTF. CDR3 DNA sequence: TGCGCCAGCAGCTTCTACAGGGGAGACTATGGCTACACCTTC.

The chain combines TRBV6-6 with TRBJ2-7, with 12 bases matching TRBD2. With V trimmed by 0 bases and J by 3 bases, 3 bases remained unmatched. The CDR3 extends over 16 amino acids. Germline CDR1 and CDR2: MNHNY and SVGAGI (reference sequence). DNA for the CDR3: TGTGCCAGCAGTTACTCCCCTAGCGGGAGGGTCTACGAGCAGTACTTC. As protein: CASSYSPSGRVYEQYF.

The chain recombines TRBV5-1 with TRBJ2-7, with TRBD2 identical over 9 bases. The CDR3 loop spans 14 amino acids. Germline CDR1 and CDR2: SGHRS and YFSETQ. The CDR3 DNA is TGCCATTGGAAAGGGCTAGCGGGGACCTACGAGCAGTACTTC. Translation: CHWKGLAGTYEQYF.

The rearrangement links TRBV10-3 to TRBJ2-7; possibly TRBD1 for D (5 bases). The CDR3 has 13 residues. CDR1 is ENHRY, CDR2 SYGVKD, per germline. Trimming shortened V by 6 bases and J by 6 bases, and 15 bases separated the two germline ends. CDR3 DNA sequence: TGTGCCATCAGCCCCCAATGGGGCTCCGAGCAGTACTTC. Its protein product is CAISPQWGSEQYF.

The rearrangement joins TRBV27 to TRBJ1-4; TRBD1 aligns across 7 bases. The germline V gene has CDR1 MNHEY and CDR2 SMNVEV (reference sequence). CDR3 length: 16 residues. After removal of 4 bases from V and 0 bases from J, the junction contained 5 bases not matched to a gene. Written as DNA, the CDR3 is TGTGCCAGCAGTTCGACAGGGCCCGCAACTAATGAAAAACTGTTTTTT. This gives the protein CASSSTGPATNEKLFF.

This sequence joins TRBV28 and TRBJ2-5; 7 bases fit TRBD2. Germline-derived CDR1 and CDR2 are MDHEN and SYDVKM. The CDR3 covers 14 residues. Trimming at V came to 9 bases and at J to 4 bases, leaving 11 bases not matched to a gene. The CDR3 loop reads CASTPGGLVETQYF. CDR3 in DNA: TGTGCCAGTACCCCGGGAGGACTGGTAGAGACCCAGTACTTC. The full variable domain, rest sourced from reference TRBV28 and TRBJ2-5, is DVKVTQSSRYLVKRTGEKVFLECVQDMDHENMFWYRQDPGLGLRLIYFSYDVKMKEKGDIPEGYSVSREKKERFSLILESASTNQTSMYLCASTPGGLVETQYFGPGTRLLVL.

V gene TRBV5-4 combines with J gene TRBJ2-1; 7 nucleotides agree with TRBD2. The CDR3 loop spans 15 amino acids. In germline, CDR1 is SGHNT, CDR2 YYREEE (reference sequence). Unmatched junction bases numbered 3, after V lost 1 base and J lost 2 bases. CDR3 nucleotide sequence: TGTGCCAGCAGCTTGTCTAGCGGTACCTACAATGAGCAGTTCTTC. It yields the protein CASSLSSGTYNEQFF.